The clone carrying this T cell receptor beta chain was observed at least ten times. This record comes from a study of early T cells in non-severe SARS-CoV-2 infection. Trimming stripped 5 bases from V and 4 bases from J, with 20 bases between. This CDR3 has 16 amino acids. The V gene's germline CDR1 is SGHTA and CDR2 FQGNSA. TCRdb fed the 5' RACE reads into MiXCR, producing one record per CDR3 protein. Found here are more than 65,000 distinct CDR3 sequences, about 14% of them singletons; the top ten hold 3.9%. The V gene is TRBV7-2, the J gene TRBJ1-2, with D hard to call. The material sequenced was whole blood, taken at baseline. The clonotype was recovered from an adult who was a healthcare worker with PCR-confirmed SARS-CoV-2 infection or an uninfected control (not recorded which). The CDR3 nucleotides read TGTGCCAGCAGCGCACTAGCATCCGGCGGCGGCTATGGCTACACCTTC. The encoded protein is CASSALASGGGYGYTF.